The 8 T cell receptor beta chains below were found in one sample sequenced in a study of cytotoxic CD8 clonotypes in ibrutinib-treated CLL. Clones were sequenced by immunoSEQ multiplex PCR, and TCRdb holds only the in-frame ones, with some missing. Of more than 110,000 clones detected, about 75% appear once; the ten largest clones hold about 4.7%. This sample comprised PBMCs, obtained after 24 months of ibrutinib treatment. The receptors come from a human donor with chronic lymphocytic leukemia.

This clone appeared a few times. The chain links TRBV7-6 to TRBJ1-5; 10 bases map to TRBD1. CDR1 SGHVS and CDR2 FNYEAQ come from the germline V gene. The junction had 5 bases not matched to a gene; V was cut back by 5 bases and J by 4 bases. This CDR3 contains 15 residues. CDR3 sequence (DNA): TGTGCCAGCAGCAGCGGGACAGGGGTAAATCAGCCCCAGCATTTT. Encoded protein: CASSSGTGVNQPQHF.

Worth noting for this clone: This specimen includes other DNA sequences encoding the same CDR3. The rearrangement uses TRBV5-6 and TRBJ2-3, with D maybe TRBD2 (5 bases). V lost 0 bases, J lost 4 bases, and 6 bases lay in between. CDR3 length: 13 residues. CDR1 and CDR2 from the germline V gene are SGHDT and YYEEEE. In DNA form, the CDR3 reads TGTGCCAGCAGCTTGGCCGGGGCAGATACGCAGTATTTT. Protein: CASSLAGADTQYF.

This clone was seen repeatedly, ten times or more. This chain links TRBV7-9 with TRBJ1-1, with 9 nucleotides matching TRBD1. The V segment lost 1 base and the J segment 4 bases; nucleotides outside the gene matches: 7. Germline CDR1 SEHNR, CDR2 FQNEAQ (reference sequence). The CDR3 sequence is 16 residues long. CDR3 bases: TGTGCCAGCAGCTTAGACTGGGGACAGGGAGGCACTGAAGCTTTCTTT. This sequence encodes CASSLDWGQGGTEAFF.

The CDR3 sequence is CASSRTRGEDEQYF. In DNA form, the CDR3 reads TGTGCCAGCAGCCGGACAAGGGGGGAGGACGAGCAGTACTTC. The rearrangement links TRBV7-2 to TRBJ2-7; D might be TRBD1 or TRBD2, each matching 6 bases. Trimming left V 5 bases short and J 5 bases short, with 16 bases between. This CDR3 spans 14 amino acids. CDR1 and CDR2 from the germline V gene are SGHTA and FQGNSA.

V and J are TRBV28 and TRBJ1-2; maybe TRBD1 (6 bases). CDR3 length equals 14 residues. V was trimmed by 7 bases and J by 4 bases, leaving 16 bases between them. Germline values: CDR1 MDHEN, CDR2 SYDVKM. Written as DNA, the CDR3 is TGTGCCAGCACCGAAGGGGGGGTAGGCTATGGCTACACCTTC. It is translated as CASTEGGVGYGYTF.

J is TRBJ2-1 and V is TRBV5-1, with D tentatively TRBD2 (6 bases). The germline V gene encodes CDR1 SGHRS and CDR2 YFSETQ. V was trimmed by 0 bases and J by 4 bases, leaving 14 bases between them. This CDR3 comprises 16 residues. The CDR3 DNA reads as TGCGCCAGCAGCTTGGCCGGGACTGCCTTGTACAATGAGCAGTTCTTC. Amino acid sequence: CASSLAGTALYNEQFF.

This clone has a handful of counts. The chain employs TRBV7-8 and TRBJ2-5, with TRBD2 matching 9 bases. The length of the CDR3 is 13 residues. Germline CDR1 is SGHVS and CDR2 is FQNEAQ. The ends lost 8 bases at V and 5 bases at J; junction bases unmatched: 6. DNA of the CDR3: TGTGCCAGCGCCGGACTAGCGAGGGAGACCCAGTACTTC. It encodes CASAGLARETQYF.

This clone was recorded once. This chain links TRBV18 with TRBJ2-7; 9 nucleotides agree with TRBD1. Per the germline V gene, CDR1 is KGHSH and CDR2 is LQKENI. V was clipped by 4 bases and J by 4 bases; unmatched bases: 8. The CDR3 loop spans 15 amino acids. The CDR3 DNA follows: TGTGCCAGCTCACGGGTGCCCGGGACAGGGTACGAGCAGTACTTC. It encodes CASSRVPGTGYEQYF.